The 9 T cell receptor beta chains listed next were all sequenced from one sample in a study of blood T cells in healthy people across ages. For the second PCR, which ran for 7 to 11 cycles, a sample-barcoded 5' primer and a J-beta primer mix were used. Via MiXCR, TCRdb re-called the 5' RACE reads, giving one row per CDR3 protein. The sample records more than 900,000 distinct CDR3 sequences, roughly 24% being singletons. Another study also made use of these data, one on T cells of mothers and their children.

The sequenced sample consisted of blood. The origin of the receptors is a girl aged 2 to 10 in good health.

CDR3 nucleotide sequence: TGTGCTAGTGGAGATCCTCTCGCGTGGGGGCAGTTCTTC. Its translation: CASGDPLAWGQFF. The chain links TRBV12-5 to TRBJ2-1; D not resolved. Trimming took off 6 bases at V and 12 bases at J, with 18 bases between the two ends. The CDR3 sequence is 13 residues long. Germline-derived CDR1 and CDR2 are LGHNT and FRNRAP. The variable domain in full, with the rest retrieved from reference TRBV12-5 and TRBJ2-1, is DARVTQTPRHKVTEMGQEVTMRCQPILGHNTVFWYRQTMMQGLELLAYFRNRAPLDDSGMPKDRFSAEMPDATLATLKIQPSEPRDSAVYFCASGDPLAWGQFFGPGTRLTVL.

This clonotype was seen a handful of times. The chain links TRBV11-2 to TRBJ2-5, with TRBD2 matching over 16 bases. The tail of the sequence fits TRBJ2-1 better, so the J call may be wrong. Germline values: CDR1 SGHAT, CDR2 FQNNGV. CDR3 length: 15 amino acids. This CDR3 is CASNPGLAGGPKQFF. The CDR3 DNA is TGTGCCAGTAATCCGGGACTAGCGGGGGGGCCCAAACAGTTCTTC.

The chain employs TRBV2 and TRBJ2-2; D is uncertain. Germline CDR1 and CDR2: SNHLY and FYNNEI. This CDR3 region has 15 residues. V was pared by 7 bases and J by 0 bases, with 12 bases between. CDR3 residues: CASKFSAANTGELFF. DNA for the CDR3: TGTGCCAGCAAGTTCAGCGCGGCGAACACCGGGGAGCTGTTTTTT.

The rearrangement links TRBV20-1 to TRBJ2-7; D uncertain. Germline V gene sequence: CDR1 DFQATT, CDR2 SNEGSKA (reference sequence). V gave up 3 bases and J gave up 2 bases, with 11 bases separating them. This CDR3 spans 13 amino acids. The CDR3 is CSARSRWAYEQYF. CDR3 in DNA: TGCAGTGCTAGGTCTAGGTGGGCCTACGAGCAGTACTTC.

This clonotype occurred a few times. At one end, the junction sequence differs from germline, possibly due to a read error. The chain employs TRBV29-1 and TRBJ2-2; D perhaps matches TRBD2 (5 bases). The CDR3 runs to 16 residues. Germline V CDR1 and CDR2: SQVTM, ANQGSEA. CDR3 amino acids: CSVVGLPDANTGEPFF. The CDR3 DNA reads TGCAGCGTTGTAGGTCTGCCTGACGCGAACACCGGGGAGCCGTTTTTT.

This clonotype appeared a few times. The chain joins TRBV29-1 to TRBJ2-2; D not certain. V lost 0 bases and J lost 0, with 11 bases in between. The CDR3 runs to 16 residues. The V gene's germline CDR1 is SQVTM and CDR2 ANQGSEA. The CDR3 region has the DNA TGCAGCGTTGAAGAATCGAGTCCCGCGAACACCGGGGAGCTGTTTTTT. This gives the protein CSVEESSPANTGELFF.

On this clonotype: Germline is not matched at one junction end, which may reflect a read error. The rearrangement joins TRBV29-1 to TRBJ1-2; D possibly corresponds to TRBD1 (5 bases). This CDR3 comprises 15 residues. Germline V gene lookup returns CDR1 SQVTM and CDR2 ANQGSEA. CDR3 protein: CSVEEGGTLNYSYTF. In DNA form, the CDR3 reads TGCAGCGTTGAAGAGGGAGGGACTCTTAACTATAGCTACACCTTC. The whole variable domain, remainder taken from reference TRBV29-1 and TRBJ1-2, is SAVISQKPSRDICQRGTSLTIQCQVDSQVTMMFWYRQQPGQSLTLIATANQGSEATYESGFVIDKFPISRPNLTFSTLTVSNMSPEDSSIYLCSVEEGGTLNYSYTFGSGTRLTVV.

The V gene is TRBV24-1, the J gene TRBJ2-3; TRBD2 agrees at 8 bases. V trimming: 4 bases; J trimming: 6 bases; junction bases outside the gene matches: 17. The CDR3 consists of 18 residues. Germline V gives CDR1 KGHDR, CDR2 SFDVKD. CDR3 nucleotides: TGTGCCACCAGTGACGCTCCGGGACTAGTGGGGGAGTCGGATACGCAGTATTTT. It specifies CATSDAPGLVGESDTQYF.

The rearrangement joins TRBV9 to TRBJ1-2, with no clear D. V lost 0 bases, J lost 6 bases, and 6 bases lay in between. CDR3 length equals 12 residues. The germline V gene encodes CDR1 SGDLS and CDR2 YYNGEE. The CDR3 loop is CASSVGIDGYTF. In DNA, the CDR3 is TGTGCCAGCAGCGTAGGAATTGATGGCTACACCTTC.